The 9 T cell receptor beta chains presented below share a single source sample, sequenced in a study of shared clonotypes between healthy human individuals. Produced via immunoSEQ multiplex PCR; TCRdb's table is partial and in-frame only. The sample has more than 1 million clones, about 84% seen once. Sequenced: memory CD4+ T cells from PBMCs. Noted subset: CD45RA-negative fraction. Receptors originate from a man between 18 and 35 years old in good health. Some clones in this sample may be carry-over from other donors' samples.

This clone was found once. The CDR3 reads CASSFWYSSGANVLTF. The CDR3 DNA is TGTGCCAGCAGCTTCTGGTACAGCTCTGGGGCCAACGTCCTGACTTTC. The rearrangement joins TRBV7-9 to TRBJ2-6; D is ambiguous. CDR3 length equals 16 residues. V was cut by 3 bases and J by 0 bases, with 9 bases left in between. Germline-derived CDR1 and CDR2 are SEHNR and FQNEAQ (reference sequence).

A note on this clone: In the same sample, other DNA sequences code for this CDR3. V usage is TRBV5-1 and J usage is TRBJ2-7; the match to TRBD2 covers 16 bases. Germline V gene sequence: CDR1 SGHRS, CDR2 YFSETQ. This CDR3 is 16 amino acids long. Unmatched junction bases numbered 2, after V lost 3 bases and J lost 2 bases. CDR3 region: CASSSGLAGGPYEQYF. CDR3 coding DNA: TGCGCCAGCAGCTCGGGACTAGCGGGAGGGCCCTACGAGCAGTACTTC. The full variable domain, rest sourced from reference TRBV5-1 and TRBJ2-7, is KAGVTQTPRYLIKTRGQQVTLSCSPISGHRSVSWYQQTPGQGLQFLFEYFSETQRNKGNFPGRFSGRQFSNSRSEMNVSTLELGDSALYLCASSSGLAGGPYEQYFGPGTRLTVT.

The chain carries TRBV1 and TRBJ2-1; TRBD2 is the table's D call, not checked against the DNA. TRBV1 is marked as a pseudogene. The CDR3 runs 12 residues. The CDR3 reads CTSSLLANEQFF. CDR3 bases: TGCACCAGCAGCCTACTAGCCAATGAGCAGTTCTTC.

The CDR3: CASSSSGISLRHYGYTF. The DNA of the CDR3 is TGTGCCAGCAGTTCGTCCGGGATAAGCCTCCGGCACTATGGCTACACCTTC. This chain uses TRBV27 with TRBJ1-2; D gene unclear. The V end lost 4 bases, the J end lost 3 bases, and 21 bases lay between the germline ends. Germline CDR1 MNHEY, CDR2 SMNVEV (reference sequence). The CDR3 consists of 17 residues.

CDR3 sequence: CASSPITAGTVGNTIYF. The CDR3 DNA reads as TGTGCCAGCTCACCTATAACGGCTGGGACGGTAGGAAACACCATATATTTT. The chain employs TRBV18 and TRBJ1-3; a weak D match, TRBD1 (5 bases). The germline V gene encodes CDR1 KGHSH and CDR2 LQKENI. This CDR3 contains 17 residues. Trimming removed 3 bases from V and 4 bases from J, with 19 bases in between.

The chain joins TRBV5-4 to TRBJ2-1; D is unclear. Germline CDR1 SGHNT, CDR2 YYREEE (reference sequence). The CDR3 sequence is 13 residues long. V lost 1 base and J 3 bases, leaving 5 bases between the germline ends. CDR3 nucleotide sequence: TGTGCCAGCAGCTTGCCAGTCTACAATGAGCAGTTCTTC. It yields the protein CASSLPVYNEQFF.

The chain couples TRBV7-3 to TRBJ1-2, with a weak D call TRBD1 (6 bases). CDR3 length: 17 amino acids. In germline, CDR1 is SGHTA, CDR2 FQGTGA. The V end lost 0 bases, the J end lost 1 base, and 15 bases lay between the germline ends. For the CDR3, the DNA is TGTGCCAGCAGCTTAACTTCCTGGCAGGGGATTAACTATGGCTACACCTTC. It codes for CASSLTSWQGINYGYTF. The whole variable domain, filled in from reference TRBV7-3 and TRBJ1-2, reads GAGVSQTPSNKVTEKGKYVELRCDPISGHTALYWYRQSLGQGPEFLIYFQGTGAADDSGLPNDRFFAVRPEGSVSTLKIQRTERGDSAVYLCASSLTSWQGINYGYTFGSGTRLTVV.

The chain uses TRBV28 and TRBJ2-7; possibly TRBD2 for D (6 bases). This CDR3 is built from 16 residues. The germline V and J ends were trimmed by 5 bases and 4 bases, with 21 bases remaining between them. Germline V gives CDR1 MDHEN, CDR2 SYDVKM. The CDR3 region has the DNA TGTGCCAGCAGTACCGGGACTCCGGGACTGACGTACGAGCAGTACTTC. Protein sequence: CASSTGTPGLTYEQYF.

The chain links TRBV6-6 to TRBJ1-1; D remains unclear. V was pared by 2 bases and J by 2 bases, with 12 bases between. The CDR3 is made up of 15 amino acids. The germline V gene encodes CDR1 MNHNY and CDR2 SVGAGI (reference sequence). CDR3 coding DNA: TGTGCCAGCAGTTACACGTTCGCGGTCAACACTGAAGCTTTCTTT. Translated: CASSYTFAVNTEAFF.